This is a list of T cell receptor beta chains from one sample in a study of shared clonotypes between healthy human individuals. Assay: immunoSEQ multiplex PCR; the TCRdb copy retains only in-frame clones and omits some. This sample has nearly 500,000 clones, with around 80% found just once. Input material: PBMCs. Every receptor here comes from a woman in her forties in good health. Some clones in this sample may be carry-over from other donors' samples. The CDR3 runs from the conserved cysteine through the conserved F or W. Each record gives: D gene, J gene, clone size, V gene, CDR3 DNA, CDR3 protein. The D gene is left open where the match is weak. The size entry is marked missing in some rows and otherwise reads once, few, many or a size class.

TRBD2	TRBJ2-5	-	TRBV6-5	TGTGCCAGCAGTAAGGGGGCCGATAGCGGGAGCTTTCAGTACTTC	CASSKGADSGSFQYF
-	TRBJ2-3	-	TRBV2	TGTGCCAGCAGTCGTAGCGGTCCCGCCACAGATACGCAGTATTTT	CASSRSGPATDTQYF
TRBD2	TRBJ2-7	-	TRBV7-8	TGTGCCACCTCTAGGGGTCGGACTAGCGGGTACGAGCAGTACTTC	CATSRGRTSGYEQYF
-	TRBJ1-4	-	TRBV7-9	TGTGCCAGCAGCTTAGGGACCGCCGAAGGGGAAAAACTGTTTTTT	CASSLGTAEGEKLFF
-	TRBJ2-6	many	TRBV21-1	TGTGCCAGCAGCAAAGTCGGCATCTCTGGGGCCAACGTCCTGACTTTC	CASSKVGISGANVLTF
-	TRBJ2-7	-	TRBV19	TGTGCCAGTAGTAAAGAGTACAGACCCTACGAGCAGTACTTC	CASSKEYRPYEQYF
-	TRBJ2-7	-	TRBV7-6	TGTGCCAGCAGCTTTAGGGGTTCGAGATCCTACGAGCAGTACTTC	CASSFRGSRSYEQYF
-	TRBJ1-6	few	TRBV19	TGTGCCAGTACCGGACAAGCGTATAATTCACCCCTCCACTTT	CASTGQAYNSPLHF
TRBD1	TRBJ2-7	few	TRBV28	TGTGCCAGCAGTCGACCGACAGGGGGCGAGCAGTACTTC	CASSRPTGGEQYF
-	TRBJ1-1	few	TRBV6-4	TGTGCCAGCAAGTGGGAAGGGGAAACCACTGAAGCTTTCTTT	CASKWEGETTEAFF
-	TRBJ2-3	-	TRBV7-2	TGTGCCAGCAGCTGGAATGCGGACACAGATACGCAGTATTTT	CASSWNADTDTQYF
-	TRBJ2-3	-	TRBV5-1	TGCGCCAGCAGCTTGGAACAGGCAGATACGCAGTATTTT	CASSLEQADTQYF
-	TRBJ2-7	medium-sized	TRBV5-4	TGTGCCAGCAGCTTGGGGCAATGGAAGGGCGAGCAGTACTTC	CASSLGQWKGEQYF
-	TRBJ1-3	once	TRBV18	TGTGCCAGCTCACGGTCGGACCTTCCCCCTGGAAACACCATATATTTT	CASSRSDLPPGNTIYF
TRBD2	TRBJ2-1	-	TRBV4-2	TGTGCCAGTGGACTAGCGGGAGGTAGCTACAATGAGCAGTTCTTC	CASGLAGGSYNEQFF
-	TRBJ2-7	-	TRBV28	TGTGCCAGCAGTTTAGTAGGTGGGGGACTCTACGAGCAGTACTTC	CASSLVGGGLYEQYF
-	TRBJ2-2	-	TRBV5-1	TGCGCCAGCAGCTTGGGTTCGGGGTCGAACACCGGGGAGCTGTTTTTT	CASSLGSGSNTGELFF
-	TRBJ1-6	-	TRBV6-1	TGTGCCAATAGCGGTGGAGGCGAAAATTCACCCCTCCACTTT	CANSGGGENSPLHF
TRBD1	TRBJ1-1	-	TRBV6-4	TGTGCCAGCAGTGCCTCGGGACAGCAGAACACTGAAGCTTTCTTT	CASSASGQQNTEAFF
-	TRBJ2-7	once	TRBV5-4	TGTGCCAGCAGCCTAGGACCTATGAGCTCCTACGAGCAGTACTTC	CASSLGPMSSYEQYF
TRBD1	TRBJ1-1	-	TRBV19	TGTGCCAGTAGTAACGAAGAGCAAGCTTGGACAGGCGAAGCTTTCTTT	CASSNEEQAWTGEAFF
-	TRBJ1-1	-	TRBV9	TGTGCCAGCAGCGCCGACAGGTGGGACACTGAAGCTTTCTTT	CASSADRWDTEAFF
TRBD2	TRBJ2-1	-	TRBV4-2	TGTGCCAGCAGCCAAGGGGTAAGCGGGAGGGCCTCAGGCAATGAGCAGTTCTTC	CASSQGVSGRASGNEQFF
-	TRBJ2-7	few	TRBV18	TGTGCCAGCTCATCCACAGGGACGGGGGAGCAGTACTTC	CASSSTGTGEQYF
TRBD1	TRBJ2-1	-	TRBV5-1	TGCGCCAGCAGCTCGAATCCGGGACAGGAGAATGAGCAGTTCTTC	CASSSNPGQENEQFF
-	TRBJ2-3	-	TRBV28	TGTGCCAGCAGTTCCCCACACACAGATACGCAGTATTTT	CASSSPHTDTQYF
-	TRBJ1-6	-	TRBV2	TGTGCCAGCGGCGGCTCCTATAATTCACCCCTCCACTTT	CASGGSYNSPLHF
TRBD2	TRBJ2-2	once	TRBV4-3	TGCGCCAGCAGTAAGGGCCGGGGGGTTGGTGCCGGGGAGCTGTTTTTT	CASSKGRGVGAGELFF
-	TRBJ1-2	-	TRBV5-4	TGTGCCAGCAGCTTGCCAGGGGCTAACTATGGCTACACCTTC	CASSLPGANYGYTF
TRBD2	TRBJ2-2	-	TRBV10-3	TGTGCCATCAGTGAGTTACCCGGGACTACAAACACCGGGGAGCTGTTTTTT	CAISELPGTTNTGELFF
-	TRBJ2-3	-	TRBV5-1	TGCGCCAGCCACAGGAGCGGCAAGCCCACAGATACGCAGTATTTT	CASHRSGKPTDTQYF
-	TRBJ2-7	few	TRBV5-6	TGTGCCAGCAGCGTTGGACTATCCTCCTACGAGCAGTACTTC	CASSVGLSSYEQYF
-	TRBJ2-2	few	TRBV30	TGTGCCTGGAGTGTGAATTTAGCCGGGGAGCTGTTTTTT	CAWSVNLAGELFF
TRBD1	TRBJ1-6	-	TRBV29-1	TGCAGCGTGGGGACAGGGGGTAATTCACCCCTCCACTTT	CSVGTGGNSPLHF
-	TRBJ2-7	-	TRBV6-5	TGTGCCAGCAGCCGAAACAGGGACGAGCAGTACTTC	CASSRNRDEQYF
-	TRBJ1-4	-	TRBV9	TGTGCCAGCAGCGTAGGTCGGGGGGCTAATGAAAAACTGTTTTTT	CASSVGRGANEKLFF
TRBD1	TRBJ2-5	-	TRBV9	TGTGCCAGCAGCGTAGGTGGGACAGGGGCAGAGACCCAGTACTTC	CASSVGGTGAETQYF
-	TRBJ1-2	-	TRBV6-1	TGTGCCAGCAGTGAAGTTAAGTCTGTTATGGGCGGCTACACCTTC	CASSEVKSVMGGYTF
-	TRBJ1-1	many	TRBV30	TGTGCCTGGAGGGAAACTGAAGCTTTCTTT	CAWRETEAFF
TRBD1	TRBJ2-1	-	TRBV30	TGTGCCTGGAGGGCGAGGGACAGGTACAATGAGCAGTTCTTC	CAWRARDRYNEQFF
TRBD2	TRBJ2-5	-	TRBV10-2	TGCGCCAGCAGTGTAGCGGGAGGTTCGAAGGAGACCCAGTACTTC	CASSVAGGSKETQYF
TRBD2	TRBJ2-3	many	TRBV7-3	TGTGCCAGCAGCTTGGGAGGGAGGGCAGATACGCAGTATTTT	CASSLGGRADTQYF
-	TRBJ1-1	-	TRBV29-1	TGCAGCGTTCGTCAGACTGAAGCTTTCTTT	CSVRQTEAFF
TRBD2	TRBJ2-5	-	TRBV27	TGTGCCAGCAGTTCCTACATCGGGACAGGCACTAGCGGGACCCTGGGTGGGACCCAGTACTTC	CASSSYIGTGTSGTLGGTQYF
TRBD1	TRBJ2-7	-	TRBV7-2	TGTGCCAGCAGCTTACCGGGACAGGGGCTCTACGAGCAGTACTTC	CASSLPGQGLYEQYF
TRBD2	TRBJ2-5	-	TRBV9	TGTGCCAGCACCCCCGCGGGAGGAGAGACCCAGTACTTC	CASTPAGGETQYF
TRBD1	TRBJ1-4	-	TRBV7-2	TGTGCCAGCAGCTTCCGAGGGGGCGGCACTAATGAAAAACTGTTTTTT	CASSFRGGGTNEKLFF
-	TRBJ2-3	-	TRBV5-1	TGCGCCAGCAGCTTGGACCAGCCCATCACAGATACGCAGTATTTT	CASSLDQPITDTQYF
-	TRBJ2-5	-	TRBV19	TGTGCCAGTAGTATTCGGCGGACCCAAGAGACCCAGTACTTC	CASSIRRTQETQYF
-	TRBJ1-2	once	TRBV28	TGTGCCAGCAGTATAGGGGGGGGAAACTATGGCTACACCTTC	CASSIGGGNYGYTF
-	TRBJ2-2	-	TRBV2	TGTGCCAGCCAAACATACAAGAACACCGGGGAGCTGTTTTTT	CASQTYKNTGELFF
-	TRBJ2-1	-	TRBV10-3	TGTGCCATCAGTGAAGGAGCGGAGCTGGAGCAGTTCTTC	CAISEGAELEQFF
-	TRBJ2-2	-	TRBV14	TGTGCCAGCAGCCCGTTCCAGAGGACCGGGGAGCTGTTTTTT	CASSPFQRTGELFF
-	TRBJ2-1	-	TRBV2	TGTGCCAGCAGTGGTAACGATGAGCAGTTCTTC	CASSGNDEQFF
TRBD1	TRBJ1-1	-	TRBV2	TGTGCCAGCAGTACCCCGAGGACAGGTTGGGGCACTGAAGCTTTCTTT	CASSTPRTGWGTEAFF